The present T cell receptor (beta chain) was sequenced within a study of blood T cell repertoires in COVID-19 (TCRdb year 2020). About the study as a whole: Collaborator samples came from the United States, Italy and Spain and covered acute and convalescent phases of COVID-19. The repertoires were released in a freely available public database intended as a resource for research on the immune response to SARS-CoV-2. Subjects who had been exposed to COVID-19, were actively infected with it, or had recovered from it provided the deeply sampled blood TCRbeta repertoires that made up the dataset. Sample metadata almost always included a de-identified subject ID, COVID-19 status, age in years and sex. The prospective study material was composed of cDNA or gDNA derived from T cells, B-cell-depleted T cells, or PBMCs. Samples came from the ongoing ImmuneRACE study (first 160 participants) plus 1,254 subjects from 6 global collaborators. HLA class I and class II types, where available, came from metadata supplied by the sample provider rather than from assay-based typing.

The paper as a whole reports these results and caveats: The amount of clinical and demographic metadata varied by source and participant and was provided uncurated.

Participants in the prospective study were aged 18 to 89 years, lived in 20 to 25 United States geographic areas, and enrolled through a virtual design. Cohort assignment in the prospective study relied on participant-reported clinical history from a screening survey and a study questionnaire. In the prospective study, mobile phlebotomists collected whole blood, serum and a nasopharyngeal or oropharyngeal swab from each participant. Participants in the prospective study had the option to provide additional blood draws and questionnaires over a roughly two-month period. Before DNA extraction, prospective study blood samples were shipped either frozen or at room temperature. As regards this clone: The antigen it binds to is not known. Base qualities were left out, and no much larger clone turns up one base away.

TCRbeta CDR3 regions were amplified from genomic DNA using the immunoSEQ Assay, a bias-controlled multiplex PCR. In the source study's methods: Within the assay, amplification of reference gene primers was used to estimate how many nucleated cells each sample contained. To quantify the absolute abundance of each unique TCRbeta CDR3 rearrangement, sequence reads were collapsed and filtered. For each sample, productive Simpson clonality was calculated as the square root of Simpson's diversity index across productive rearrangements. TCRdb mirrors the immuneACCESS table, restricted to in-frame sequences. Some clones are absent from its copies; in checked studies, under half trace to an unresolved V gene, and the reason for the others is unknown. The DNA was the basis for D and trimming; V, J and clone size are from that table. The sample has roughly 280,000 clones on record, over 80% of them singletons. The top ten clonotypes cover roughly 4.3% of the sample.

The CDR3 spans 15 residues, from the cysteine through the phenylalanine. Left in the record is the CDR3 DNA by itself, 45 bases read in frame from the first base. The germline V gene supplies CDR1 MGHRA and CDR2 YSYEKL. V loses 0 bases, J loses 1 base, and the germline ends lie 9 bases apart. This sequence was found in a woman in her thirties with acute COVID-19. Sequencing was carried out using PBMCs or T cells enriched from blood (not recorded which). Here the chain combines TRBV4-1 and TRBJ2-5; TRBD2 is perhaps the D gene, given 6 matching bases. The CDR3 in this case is CASSQDRDSQETQYF. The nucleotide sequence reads TGCGCCAGCAGCCAAGATAGGGACTCCCAAGAGACCCAGTACTTC.